This TCR beta chain is drawn from a study of cytomegalovirus exposure and HLA in healthy donors. Whole-study findings and limits: Earlier analysis found most TCR beta V segments productive about 90% or about 30% of the time.

As for this clone: What it binds is unknown.

With 60 Vbeta and 13 Jbeta primers, the PCR was carried out. The table came from immunoSEQ multiplex PCR; TCRdb's copy has only in-frame clones and leaves some out. The repertoire holds over 95,000 clones, with approximately 80% as singletons. CDR1 MNHEY and CDR2 SVGAGI come from the germline V gene. This CDR3 region has 15 residues. Trimming shortened V by 5 bases and J by 8 bases, and 18 bases separated the two germline ends. The rearrangement links TRBV6-5 to TRBJ1-4; weak D call: TRBD1 (5 bases). This sequence was found in a young woman in good health and CMV-seropositive. Sequencing used PBMCs. The CDR3 region has the DNA TGTGCCAGCAGTACCGGGCCCTCGGCAGGGGAAAAACTGTTTTTT. Amino acids: CASSTGPSAGEKLFF.